Listed below are T cell receptor beta chains from one sample, sequenced in a study of vaccination effects on CD4 cells after COVID-19. Their target antigens are unknown. Libraries were prepared by immunoSEQ multiplex PCR; TCRdb keeps only in-frame clonotypes and omits some of them. Among about 23,000 clones listed, about 76% were seen once. Sequenced here: CD4+ T cells from PBMCs cultured with SARS-CoV-2 spike peptides, sampled before COVID-19 vaccination. The source is a human donor who received a COVID-19 vaccine. CDR3s include the opening cysteine and the closing phenylalanine or tryptophan. D genes are given only for firm matches. Some rows have no size entry. The others give once, few or many, or a class for an expanded clone.

V gene	D gene	J gene	clone size	CDR3 protein	CDR3 DNA
TRBV5-5	TRBD1	TRBJ2-1	.	CASSFEDRSWNEQFF	TGTGCCAGCAGCTTCGAGGACAGGTCCTGGAATGAGCAGTTCTTC
TRBV12-5	.	TRBJ1-2	.	CASGYRDMGRSNYGYTF	TGTGCTAGTGGTTATCGGGACATGGGAAGGTCGAACTATGGCTACACCTTC
TRBV3-1/TRBV3-2	.	TRBJ2-4	.	CASSQSVPSTQYF	TGTGCCAGCAGCCAATCCGTTCCATCGACACAGTACTTC
TRBV6-5	TRBD1	TRBJ2-7	.	CASTIGTAYYEQYF	TGTGCCAGCACCATCGGGACAGCCTACTACGAGCAGTACTTC
TRBV6-2/TRBV6-3	.	TRBJ2-7	.	CASSYQGREQYF	TGTGCCAGCAGTTATCAGGGTCGCGAGCAGTACTTC
TRBV6-6	.	TRBJ2-1	.	CASSARLAIYNEQFF	TGTGCCAGCAGTGCTCGCCTAGCAATCTACAATGAGCAGTTCTTC
TRBV30	.	TRBJ1-1	.	CAWSLTAMNTEAFF	TGTGCCTGGAGTCTAACAGCCATGAACACTGAAGCTTTCTTT
TRBV20-1	.	TRBJ2-2	.	CSASKRGLANTGELFF	TGCAGTGCTAGTAAAAGAGGACTCGCGAACACCGGGGAGCTGTTTTTT
TRBV4-1	.	TRBJ2-3	.	CASSQVLGSVVNADTQYF	TGCGCCAGCAGCCAAGTCTTGGGTTCGGTGGTCAACGCAGATACGCAGTATTTT
TRBV3-1/TRBV3-2	.	TRBJ2-3	.	CASSQDYAPDTQYF	TGTGCCAGCAGCCAAGATTATGCGCCAGATACGCAGTATTTT
TRBV6-5	.	TRBJ1-5	medium-sized	CASTTTLSQPQHF	TGTGCCAGCACCACGACACTAAGTCAGCCCCAGCATTTT
TRBV11-2	TRBD2	TRBJ2-5	.	CASSRMTSGSHQETQYF	TGTGCCAGCAGCCGGATGACTAGCGGCTCCCACCAAGAGACCCAGTACTTC